Listed here are 11 T cell receptor beta chains from one sample, sequenced in a study of patients and donors after allogeneic stem cell transplantation. TCRdb passed the RT-PCR reads through MiXCR, listing each CDR3 protein once. The table lists fewer than 500,000 distinct CDR3 sequences, around 16% of them singletons, with less than 8% in the top ten. The sample comprised blood, either unsorted or a sorted T cell fraction (not recorded which). The source is a human donor who was either an allogeneic HSCT recipient or a stem cell or donor lymphocyte infusion donor (not recorded which). It is not recorded whose cells these are; they may come from a transplant donor.

The rearrangement joins TRBV3-1 to TRBJ2-7, with D perhaps assigned TRBD1 or TRBD2 (5 bases each). Per germline, CDR1 LGHDT and CDR2 YNNKEL (reference sequence). V was cut by 4 bases and J by 5 bases, with 15 bases left in between. The CDR3 spans 14 residues. This CDR3 reads CASSRDRTRHEQYF. The CDR3 bases are TGTGCCAGCAGCCGGGACCGAACGAGGCACGAGCAGTACTTC.

This clonotype was picked up one time. With a much larger clone just one base away, this may be a read error. This chain joins TRBV5-1 and TRBJ1-1; unclear D gene. The CDR3 is 12 residues long. Germline V gene sequence: CDR1 SGHRS, CDR2 YFSETQ. CDR3 sequence (DNA): TGCGCCAGCAGGAACGGGATGACTGAAGCTCTCTTT. Translating it yields CASRNGMTEALF.

The table lists this clonotype with a few counts. V is TRBV5-1 and J is TRBJ2-5; 8 bases are shared with TRBD2. Losses at the gene ends were 4 bases for V and 2 bases for J; bases not matched to a gene: 4. The CDR3 has 14 residues. Germline CDR1 SGHRS, CDR2 YFSETQ. The CDR3 region has the DNA TGCGCCAGCAGCACGGGGGGGGGACAAGAGACCCAGTACTTC. It is translated as CASSTGGGQETQYF.

The rearrangement joins TRBV15 to TRBJ1-4; 7 nucleotides align to TRBD1. Germline CDR1 LNHNV, CDR2 YYDKDF (reference sequence). The CDR3 has 16 residues. The junction had 10 bases not matched to a gene; V was cut back by 5 bases and J by 4 bases. DNA of the CDR3: TGTGCCACCAGCGTAAAGTCCGGGACAGTTAATGAAAAACTGTTTTTT. Its translation: CATSVKSGTVNEKLFF.

At least ten counts were recorded for this clonotype. J is TRBJ1-5 and V is TRBV7-9; possibly TRBD1 for D (5 bases). CDR1 and CDR2 (germline): SEHNR, FQNEAQ (reference sequence). The V gene lost 6 bases and the J gene lost 9 bases, with 21 bases spanning the gap. The CDR3 length is 15 residues. The CDR3 DNA sequence: TGTGCCAGCAGTTTGAATCAAGGGGCTCTTTCGCCCCAGCATTTT. It specifies CASSLNQGALSPQHF.

This clonotype was seen more than once but under ten times. The V and J genes are TRBV2 and TRBJ1-1; D gene uncertain. V lost 3 bases and J lost 0, with 14 bases in between. The CDR3 is 16 residues long. CDR1 SNHLY and CDR2 FYNNEI come from the germline V gene. The CDR3 sequence: CASSETPRRMNTEAFF. The DNA of the CDR3 is TGTGCCAGCAGTGAGACACCCCGGCGGATGAACACTGAAGCTTTCTTT.

The J gene is TRBJ1-1, the V gene TRBV20-1; possible D gene TRBD1, 6 bases. CDR1 is DFQATT and CDR2 is SNEGSKA in the germline V gene (reference sequence). This CDR3 has 15 residues. V was pared by 5 bases and J by 0 bases, with 16 bases between. This CDR3 reads CSALTAQGMNTEAFF. The CDR3 coding sequence is TGCAGTGCTCTTACAGCCCAGGGGATGAACACTGAAGCTTTCTTT.

This chain uses TRBV9 with TRBJ2-7, with 11 positions matching TRBD1. V dropped 3 bases and J dropped 7; count of bases not matched to a gene: 6. The CDR3 spans 14 residues. Germline V CDR1 and CDR2: SGDLS, YYNGEE. CDR3 loop: CASSAGTGGREQYF. The DNA of the CDR3 is TGTGCCAGCAGCGCCGGGACAGGGGGGCGTGAGCAGTACTTC.

Here the CDR3 DNA reads TGTGCCAGCAGTGATGAGGCGACCCAGTACTTC. Amino acids: CASSDEATQYF. The J gene is TRBJ2-5, the V gene TRBV2; D is unclear. Trimming shortened V by 3 bases and J by 7 bases, and 6 bases separated the two germline ends. The CDR3 is made up of 11 amino acids. Looked up from germline, CDR1 is SNHLY and CDR2 is FYNNEI.

This clonotype occurred a few times. The V call is TRBV27, the J call TRBJ2-1; no clear D gene. V shed 5 bases and J shed 2 bases, with 19 bases lying between them. Germline CDR1 is MNHEY and CDR2 is SMNVEV (reference sequence). The CDR3 is 17 residues long. The CDR3, as DNA: TGTGCCAGCAGTCCTCAACCCCCCGGTGGGGCCTACAATGAGCAGTTCTTC. Translation gives CASSPQPPGGAYNEQFF.

This rearrangement joins TRBV10-3 to TRBJ2-7, with a tentative D call TRBD1 (6 bases). CDR1 is ENHRY, CDR2 SYGVKD, per germline. The length of the CDR3 is 15 residues. V lost 5 bases and J 3 bases, leaving 17 bases between the germline ends. The CDR3 region has the DNA TGTGCCATCAGTACCCGGCGGAACAGGGACTACGAGCAGTACTTC. Translating it yields CAISTRRNRDYEQYF.